Listed below are T cell receptor beta chains from one sample, sequenced in a study of blood T cell repertoires in COVID-19. The data were produced by immunoSEQ multiplex PCR, yet TCRdb's version contains in-frame clones alone and is incomplete. The data show approximately 130,000 clones, with about 86% seen just once and about 6% held by the top ten. The sequenced sample consisted of peripheral blood. The receptors were sampled from an elderly man with active or convalescent COVID-19. Both conserved end residues are part of each CDR3. A D gene is named only where the DNA matches it firmly. Some rows have no size entry. The others give once, few or many, or a class for an expanded clone.

D gene: TRBD2; J gene: TRBJ2-7; clone size: NA; V gene: TRBV6-7; CDR3 DNA: TGTGCCAGCAGCACCAGGACTAGCGGGGGACCCTACGAGCAGTACTTC; CDR3 protein: CASSTRTSGGPYEQYF
D gene: NA; J gene: TRBJ1-2; clone size: NA; V gene: TRBV6-6; CDR3 DNA: TGTGCCAGCAGTTACCCAGGGGCGGGTGGCTACACCTTC; CDR3 protein: CASSYPGAGGYTF
D gene: TRBD2; J gene: TRBJ2-7; clone size: NA; V gene: TRBV18; CDR3 DNA: TGTGCCAGCTCACCTCCGGGACTAGCTACCGAGCAGTACTTC; CDR3 protein: CASSPPGLATEQYF
D gene: TRBD2; J gene: TRBJ2-1; clone size: NA; V gene: TRBV7-3; CDR3 DNA: TGTGCCAGCAGTGTGGGACTAGCGGGGGGAGGTGAGCAGTTCTTC; CDR3 protein: CASSVGLAGGGEQFF
D gene: NA; J gene: TRBJ1-1; clone size: NA; V gene: TRBV7-2; CDR3 DNA: TGTGCCAGCAGCCTCTATGGTCTGAACACTGAAGCTTTCTTT; CDR3 protein: CASSLYGLNTEAFF
D gene: TRBD1; J gene: TRBJ1-1; clone size: few; V gene: TRBV30; CDR3 DNA: TGTGCCTGGAGGGCCGGGACAGGGTTTATTACTGAAGCTTTCTTT; CDR3 protein: CAWRAGTGFITEAFF
D gene: NA; J gene: TRBJ2-3; clone size: once; V gene: TRBV4-3; CDR3 DNA: TGCGCCAGCAGCTCGGGTAGCGTCAACACAGATACGCAGTATTTT; CDR3 protein: CASSSGSVNTDTQYF
D gene: NA; J gene: TRBJ1-2; clone size: NA; V gene: TRBV25-1; CDR3 DNA: TGTGCCAGCAGTAGGCAGGGAAGTTACTATGGCTACACCTTC; CDR3 protein: CASSRQGSYYGYTF
D gene: TRBD1; J gene: TRBJ1-2; clone size: NA; V gene: TRBV19; CDR3 DNA: TGTGCCAGTAGTGGGACAGCTTATTATGGCTACACCTTC; CDR3 protein: CASSGTAYYGYTF
D gene: NA; J gene: TRBJ2-1; clone size: NA; V gene: TRBV3-1/TRBV3-2; CDR3 DNA: TGTGCCAGCAGCCTCTTGGGGGAGGTTGAGCAGTTCTTC; CDR3 protein: CASSLLGEVEQFF
D gene: NA; J gene: TRBJ1-1; clone size: NA; V gene: TRBV7-9; CDR3 DNA: TGTGCCAGCAGCCCGACAGGAAACACTGAAGCTTTCTTT; CDR3 protein: CASSPTGNTEAFF
D gene: TRBD1; J gene: TRBJ2-7; clone size: NA; V gene: TRBV18; CDR3 DNA: TGTGCCAGCTCGCTTAGACAGGGAGCCAACTACGAGCAGTACTTC; CDR3 protein: CASSLRQGANYEQYF
D gene: NA; J gene: TRBJ2-1; clone size: NA; V gene: TRBV4-1; CDR3 DNA: TGCGCCAGCAGCCTGATCGGTAACAATGAGCAGTTCTTC; CDR3 protein: CASSLIGNNEQFF
D gene: NA; J gene: TRBJ2-1; clone size: once; V gene: TRBV28; CDR3 DNA: TGTGCCAGCAGTTTAAGCGGTCCCTACAATGAGCAGTTCTTC; CDR3 protein: CASSLSGPYNEQFF
D gene: NA; J gene: TRBJ1-6; clone size: NA; V gene: TRBV7-2; CDR3 DNA: TGTGCCAGCAGCTTAGAGGGGGGGTGGAGTAATTCACCCCTCCACTTT; CDR3 protein: CASSLEGGWSNSPLHF
D gene: NA; J gene: TRBJ2-4; clone size: NA; V gene: TRBV10-3; CDR3 DNA: TGTGCCATCAGTGAAAGGGGGGGATCGGGCGGAAACATTCAGTACTTC; CDR3 protein: CAISERGGSGGNIQYF
D gene: TRBD2; J gene: TRBJ2-7; clone size: many; V gene: TRBV7-9; CDR3 DNA: TGTGCCAGCAGGGGGGAGGGGTACGAGCAGTACTTC; CDR3 protein: CASRGEGYEQYF
D gene: NA; J gene: TRBJ2-7; clone size: NA; V gene: TRBV6-5; CDR3 DNA: TGTGCCAGCCTGGACAGCACATACTACGAGCAGTACTTC; CDR3 protein: CASLDSTYYEQYF
D gene: TRBD2; J gene: TRBJ2-2; clone size: NA; V gene: TRBV5-1; CDR3 DNA: TGCGCCAGCAGCCCTTATGGAGGAGGACTAGCGGGGGGTCCGAGCACCGGGGAGCTGTTTTTT; CDR3 protein: CASSPYGGGLAGGPSTGELFF
D gene: TRBD1; J gene: TRBJ2-1; clone size: few; V gene: TRBV5-1; CDR3 DNA: TGCGCCAGCAGCTTGGCCGGTCAGGGGGACGACTACAATGAGCAGTTCTTC; CDR3 protein: CASSLAGQGDDYNEQFF
D gene: NA; J gene: TRBJ1-6; clone size: NA; V gene: TRBV7-9; CDR3 DNA: TGTGCCAGCAGCTTAGGTTCAGGCGCGTATAATTCACCCCTCCACTTT; CDR3 protein: CASSLGSGAYNSPLHF
D gene: NA; J gene: TRBJ1-1; clone size: few; V gene: TRBV5-4; CDR3 DNA: TGTGCCAGCAGCTTGGCCGGGGGGCAAGCTTTCTTT; CDR3 protein: CASSLAGGQAFF
D gene: NA; J gene: TRBJ1-2; clone size: NA; V gene: TRBV7-9; CDR3 DNA: NA; CDR3 protein: CASSSSSSGGYTF
D gene: NA; J gene: TRBJ2-7; clone size: NA; V gene: TRBV5-1; CDR3 DNA: TGCGCCAGCAGCCCATCCTCAGGGGAAAGCGAGCAGTACTTC; CDR3 protein: CASSPSSGESEQYF
D gene: TRBD2; J gene: TRBJ2-3; clone size: NA; V gene: TRBV5-1; CDR3 DNA: TGCGCCAGCAGCACCCGGCTAGCGGGGGGGCTGTCGGATACGCAGTATTTT; CDR3 protein: CASSTRLAGGLSDTQYF
D gene: TRBD1; J gene: TRBJ2-1; clone size: NA; V gene: TRBV9; CDR3 DNA: TGTGCCAGCAGCGTATGGACAGGGATGGACAATGAGCAGTTCTTC; CDR3 protein: CASSVWTGMDNEQFF
D gene: NA; J gene: TRBJ2-5; clone size: NA; V gene: TRBV7-7; CDR3 DNA: TGTGCTAGCAGCCCCGTGGCGGGGCCACAAGAGACCCAGTACTTC; CDR3 protein: CASSPVAGPQETQYF
D gene: TRBD1; J gene: TRBJ2-7; clone size: NA; V gene: TRBV28; CDR3 DNA: TGTGCCACCGGGGTGGGGACAGGAGTCTACGAGCAGTACTTC; CDR3 protein: CATGVGTGVYEQYF
D gene: NA; J gene: TRBJ2-1; clone size: NA; V gene: TRBV9; CDR3 DNA: TGTGCCAGCGCGACAGCTTACAATGAGCAGTTCTTC; CDR3 protein: CASATAYNEQFF
D gene: NA; J gene: TRBJ2-7; clone size: NA; V gene: TRBV5-1; CDR3 DNA: TGCGCCAGCAGCTTGGACTACCTGGGCTCCTACGAGCAGTACTTC; CDR3 protein: CASSLDYLGSYEQYF
D gene: NA; J gene: TRBJ1-2; clone size: NA; V gene: TRBV11-2; CDR3 DNA: TGTGCCAGCAGCTTAGGAGGAGCTAACTATGGCTACACCTTC; CDR3 protein: CASSLGGANYGYTF
D gene: TRBD1; J gene: TRBJ2-1; clone size: NA; V gene: TRBV9; CDR3 DNA: TGTGCCAGCAGCGCCCGGACAGGGGGCTCGGATGAGCAGTTCTTC; CDR3 protein: CASSARTGGSDEQFF
D gene: TRBD1; J gene: TRBJ1-6; clone size: NA; V gene: TRBV15; CDR3 DNA: TGTGCCACCAGCAGCGACAGGGGGCGCGATAATTCACCCCTCCACTTT; CDR3 protein: CATSSDRGRDNSPLHF